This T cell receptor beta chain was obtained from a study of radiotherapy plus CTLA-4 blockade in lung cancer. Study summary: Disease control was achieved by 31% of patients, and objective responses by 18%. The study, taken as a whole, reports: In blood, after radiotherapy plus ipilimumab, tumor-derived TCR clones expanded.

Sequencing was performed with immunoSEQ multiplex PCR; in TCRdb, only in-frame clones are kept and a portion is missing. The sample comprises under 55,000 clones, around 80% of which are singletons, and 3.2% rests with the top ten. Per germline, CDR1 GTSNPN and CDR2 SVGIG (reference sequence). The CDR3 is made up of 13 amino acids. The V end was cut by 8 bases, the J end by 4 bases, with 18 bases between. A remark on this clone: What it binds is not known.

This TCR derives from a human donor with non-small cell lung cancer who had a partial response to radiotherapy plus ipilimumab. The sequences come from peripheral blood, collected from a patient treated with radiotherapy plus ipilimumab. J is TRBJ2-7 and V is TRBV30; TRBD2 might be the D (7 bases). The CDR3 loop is CAVEGGGFYEQYF. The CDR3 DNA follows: TGTGCCGTGGAAGGGGGGGGATTTTACGAGCAGTACTTC.